This T cell receptor beta chain derives from a study of lymphopenia after photon versus proton radiotherapy. Study results and limitations: After lymphocyte nadir, photon-treated repertoires showed oligoclonal expansion, especially CD8+ Temra. Photon-treated patients lost naive T cells and TCR diversity; proton-treated stayed stable. Better survival with proton therapy was suggested as possible, not demonstrated.

TCRdb's copy holds only in-frame clones and misses some; the assay was immunoSEQ multiplex PCR. The repertoire has 150,000 to 200,000 clones, 88% of them found once; the top ten carry approximately 4.6%. This CDR3 is built from 15 residues. Germline-derived CDR1 and CDR2 are MGHRA and YSYEKL. V dropped 3 bases and J dropped 6; count of bases not matched to a gene: 9. Regarding this clone: Its antigen is still unknown.

The chain recombines TRBV4-1 with TRBJ2-7, with 9 bases fitting TRBD1. Here the sequenced sample was peripheral blood, taken from a patient treated with photon-based radiotherapy. This TCR was recovered from a man aged 50 to 59 with gastric cancer. CDR3 in DNA: TGCGCCAGCAGCCAGGGGGACAGGGCCACGGGCGAGCAGTACTTC. Protein product: CASSQGDRATGEQYF.